Below are 31 T cell receptor beta chains sequenced from a single sample in a study of shared clonotypes between healthy human individuals. Profiling relied on immunoSEQ multiplex PCR, and the TCRdb table lists in-frame clones only, not all of them. The top ten clones hold about 1.5% of a sample with approximately 980,000 clones, approximately 80% of them seen once. Sample: memory CD4+ T cells sorted from blood. Sample subset: CD45RA-negative fraction. These receptors came from a man younger than 35 in good health.

The rearrangement links TRBV5-1 to TRBJ1-2, with 10 positions matching TRBD1. Germline CDR1 is SGHRS and CDR2 is YFSETQ. The V and J ends lost 4 bases and 4 bases, in that order; junction bases with no gene match: 7. The CDR3 contains 15 residues. CDR3 region: CASSETGGRGYGYTF. CDR3 in DNA: TGCGCCAGCAGCGAGACAGGGGGCAGGGGCTATGGCTACACCTTC. The entire variable domain, with the rest obtained from reference TRBV5-1 and TRBJ1-2, is as follows: KAGVTQTPRYLIKTRGQQVTLSCSPISGHRSVSWYQQTPGQGLQFLFEYFSETQRNKGNFPGRFSGRQFSNSRSEMNVSTLELGDSALYLCASSETGGRGYGYTFGSGTRLTVV.

The chain recombines TRBV5-1 with TRBJ2-7; a weak D match, TRBD1 (7 bases). This CDR3 spans 14 amino acids. The V gene's germline CDR1 is SGHRS and CDR2 YFSETQ. Trimming removed 4 bases from V and 4 bases from J, with 15 bases in between. CDR3 residues: CASSAAGQLYEQYF. DNA for the CDR3: TGCGCCAGCAGCGCGGCGGGACAGCTATACGAGCAGTACTTC.

The chain carries TRBV4-1 and TRBJ2-5; possibly TRBD1 or TRBD2 for D (5 bases each). The length of the CDR3 is 16 residues. Trimming took 4 bases from V and 4 from J, leaving 19 bases between them. Germline CDR1 reads MGHRA; CDR2 reads YSYEKL. CDR3 bases: TGCGCCAGCAGCCTCCTTGGACTGGGAACAGGAGAGACCCAGTACTTC. Protein product: CASSLLGLGTGETQYF.

This chain connects TRBV10-2 to TRBJ1-3; 8 bases line up with TRBD1. This CDR3 has 14 residues. The V segment lost 10 bases and the J segment 2 bases; nucleotides outside the gene matches: 7. Germline V gene data show CDR1 as WSHSY and CDR2 as SAAADI. For the CDR3, the DNA is TGCGCCACTCAAGTGGACAGGGCTGGAAACACCATATATTTT. This sequence encodes CATQVDRAGNTIYF.

This chain connects TRBV28 to TRBJ2-1; TRBD2 matches at 7 bases. CDR3 size: 15 residues. The V gene end was trimmed by 3 bases and the J gene end by 2 bases; junction bases not matched to a gene: 4. In germline, CDR1 is MDHEN, CDR2 SYDVKM. The CDR3 DNA sequence: TGTGCCAGCAGTTTTACCGGGGGGACCTACAATGAGCAGTTCTTC. It is translated as CASSFTGGTYNEQFF.

The chain couples TRBV6-1 to TRBJ2-7, with 8 bases matching TRBD1. The CDR3 has 15 residues. Germline V gene sequence: CDR1 MNHNS, CDR2 SASEGT. Germline trimming cut 4 bases from V and 4 bases from J; bases unmatched to any gene: 9. The CDR3 DNA sequence: TGTGCCAGCAGTGGGGCGGGGACAGGTTTTTACGAGCAGTACTTC. It encodes CASSGAGTGFYEQYF.

The chain joins TRBV5-1 to TRBJ2-5, with D possibly matching TRBD2 (6 bases). The CDR3 is 14 residues long. The V gene's germline CDR1 is SGHRS and CDR2 YFSETQ. V lost 5 bases and J 4 bases, leaving 15 bases between the germline ends. CDR3: CASRARQGGETQYF. In DNA form, the CDR3 reads TGCGCCAGCAGAGCGCGGCAGGGAGGAGAGACCCAGTACTTC.

CDR3 DNA sequence: TGCGCCAGCAGTGCAGGGAGCTTCACTGAAGCTTTCTTT. Translated: CASSAGSFTEAFF. The gene calls are TRBV10-1 and TRBJ1-1, with a weak D call TRBD1 (5 bases). V shed 4 bases and J shed 4 bases, with 10 bases lying between them. The CDR3 extends over 13 amino acids. Germline assignment: CDR1 WNHNN and CDR2 SYGVQD (reference sequence).

The chain employs TRBV30 and TRBJ1-4, with TRBD1 matching 8 bases. Germline V gene sequence: CDR1 GTSNPN, CDR2 SVGIG (reference sequence). V lost 6 bases to trimming and J lost 12 bases; unmatched junction nucleotides: 15. The length of the CDR3 is 14 residues. The CDR3 loop is CACLNRDRIDELFF. CDR3 sequence (DNA): TGTGCCTGCCTTAACCGGGACAGGATCGACGAACTGTTTTTT.

The gene calls are TRBV10-1 and TRBJ1-2; unclear D gene. Trimming took off 2 bases at V and 3 bases at J, with 7 bases between the two ends. Germline CDR1 and CDR2: WNHNN and SYGVQD (reference sequence). This CDR3 spans 13 amino acids. CDR3 DNA: TGCGCCAGCAGTGAGAACCCAGACTATGGCTACACCTTC. This translates into CASSENPDYGYTF.

This chain joins TRBV2 and TRBJ2-1, with 7 bases lining up with TRBD2. The CDR3 is 13 residues long. J lost 12 bases, V lost 2 bases, and 7 bases had no gene match. CDR1 is SNHLY and CDR2 is FYNNEI in the germline V gene. CDR3 sequence reads: CASSETGPGGQFF. In DNA form, the CDR3 reads TGTGCCAGCAGTGAAACGGGCCCGGGGGGGCAGTTCTTC.

The chain couples TRBV5-5 to TRBJ1-3; 8 bases map to TRBD1. CDR1 and CDR2 from the germline V gene are SGHKS and YYEKEE (reference sequence). Trimming at V came to 3 bases and at J to 6 bases, leaving 2 bases not matched to a gene. The CDR3 is 13 amino acids. The CDR3 DNA follows: TGTGCCAGCAGCTGGGACAGGATAAACACCATATATTTT. It is translated as CASSWDRINTIYF.

This chain joins TRBV10-3 and TRBJ2-3; D ambiguous. This CDR3 is 14 amino acids long. Between the trimmed V and J ends, which lost 9 bases and 0 bases, there was a span of 13 bases. CDR1 and CDR2 from the germline V gene are ENHRY and SYGVKD. The CDR3, as DNA: TGTGCCATTTCCCTTGGTCTTAGCACAGATACGCAGTATTTT. Translation gives CAISLGLSTDTQYF.

The chain is built from TRBV7-2 and TRBJ2-1; possible D gene TRBD2, 6 bases. The germline CDR1 and CDR2 sequences are SGHTA and FQGNSA. V lost 5 bases and J lost 2, with 13 bases in between. The CDR3 has 15 residues. The CDR3, as DNA: TGTGCCAGCAGCGCGGGACTGCAGACCTACAATGAGCAGTTCTTC. Residues: CASSAGLQTYNEQFF.

The chain uses TRBV4-1 and TRBJ1-2, with a possible D match to TRBD1 (6 bases). The CDR3 runs to 17 residues. CDR1 is MGHRA and CDR2 is YSYEKL in the germline V gene. Trimming removed 1 base at V and 4 bases at J, with 19 bases between. This chain's CDR3 is CASSQVPDEGGGYGYTF. The DNA for the CDR3 is TGCGCCAGCAGCCAAGTCCCTGACGAGGGGGGGGGCTATGGCTACACCTTC.

This chain links TRBV27 with TRBJ1-2; 7 bases are shared with TRBD1. The CDR3 totals 13 residues. Trimming took 3 bases from V and 4 from J; bases not matched to a gene: 2. CDR1 and CDR2 (germline): MNHEY, SMNVEV (reference sequence). The CDR3 sequence: CASSFDRAYGYTF. CDR3 bases: TGTGCCAGCAGTTTCGACAGGGCCTATGGCTACACCTTC.

The rearrangement uses TRBV30 and TRBJ1-1; the D gene is possibly TRBD1 (5 bases). The V end lost 4 bases, the J end lost 2 bases, and 11 bases lay between the germline ends. Per the germline V gene, CDR1 is GTSNPN and CDR2 is SVGIG (reference sequence). The CDR3 extends over 13 amino acids. The CDR3 bases are TGTGCCTGGAAAAGGGGCGGAAACACTGAAGCTTTCTTT. Amino acid sequence: CAWKRGGNTEAFF.

V usage is TRBV7-2 and J usage is TRBJ2-1; 7 bases fit TRBD2. The CDR3 consists of 16 residues. The V segment lost 1 base and the J segment 4 bases; nucleotides outside the gene matches: 7. Germline V CDR1 and CDR2: SGHTA, FQGNSA. The CDR3 nucleotides are TGTGCCAGCAGCTTAGAGGGGACTACGACTTACAATGAGCAGTTCTTC. Its translation is CASSLEGTTTYNEQFF.

The gene calls are TRBV18 and TRBJ2-4, with 12 bases matching TRBD2. Germline lookup yields CDR1 KGHSH and CDR2 LQKENI. Trimming took 2 bases from V and 9 from J; bases not matched to a gene: 2. The CDR3 loop spans 14 amino acids. CDR3 DNA sequence: TGTGCCAGCTCACCAGAACTAGCGGGGGGCATTCAGTACTTC. Translation gives CASSPELAGGIQYF.

The genes are TRBV7-8 and TRBJ2-7, with D uncertain. Per the germline V gene, CDR1 is SGHVS and CDR2 is FQNEAQ. The CDR3 has 12 amino acids. Trimming cost V 1 base and J 12 bases, with 13 bases left between them. CDR3 sequence: CASSLGETSPYF. CDR3 sequence (DNA): TGTGCCAGCAGCTTAGGCGAAACTTCCCCGTACTTC.

This chain uses TRBV7-2 with TRBJ1-2; 7 positions agree with TRBD1. Germline CDR1 is SGHTA and CDR2 is FQGNSA. The V segment lost 4 bases and the J segment 7 bases; nucleotides outside the gene matches: 9. The CDR3 sequence is 14 residues long. The CDR3 bases are TGTGCCAGCAGCTGGGACAGCGGTTTTTCTGGCTACACCTTC. It yields the protein CASSWDSGFSGYTF.

This chain connects TRBV10-3 to TRBJ2-7; D unclear. V lost 6 bases, J lost 5 bases, and 11 bases lay in between. This CDR3 has 12 residues. Germline CDR1 and CDR2: ENHRY and SYGVKD. CDR3 sequence reads: CAISPESDEQYF. CDR3 coding DNA: TGTGCCATCAGCCCCGAATCGGACGAGCAGTACTTC.

The chain carries TRBV4-1 and TRBJ1-2, with D unresolved. The CDR3 is 19 residues long. The V end lost 3 bases, the J end lost 1 base, and 24 bases lay between the germline ends. Germline CDR1 is MGHRA and CDR2 is YSYEKL. The CDR3 region is CASSQSRAKRSGVNYGYTF. The CDR3 DNA reads as TGCGCCAGCAGCCAGAGTAGGGCCAAGCGTTCCGGTGTTAACTATGGCTACACCTTC.

CDR3 residues: CASGRATYEQYF. The CDR3 DNA reads TGTGCCAGCGGGCGGGCTACCTACGAGCAGTACTTC. The V call is TRBV5-6, the J call TRBJ2-7, with TRBD2 as a possible D gene (5 bases). Trimming stripped 7 bases from V and 2 bases from J, with 10 bases between. The CDR3 totals 12 residues. From germline, CDR1 is SGHDT and CDR2 YYEEEE.

V and J are TRBV4-1 and TRBJ1-2; 10 bases are a match to TRBD1. The CDR3 extends over 14 amino acids. V trimming: 1 base; J trimming: 4 bases; junction bases outside the gene matches: 0. Germline V gives CDR1 MGHRA, CDR2 YSYEKL. CDR3 coding DNA: TGCGCCAGCAGCCAAGGGACAGGGGGCTATGGCTACACCTTC. Translated: CASSQGTGGYGYTF.

This clone appeared a single time. V gene TRBV30 combines with J gene TRBJ2-7, with 9 bases aligning to TRBD1. V was pared by 0 bases and J by 2 bases, with 5 bases of the junction left unmatched. There are 15 residues in the CDR3. The germline V gene encodes CDR1 GTSNPN and CDR2 SVGIG (reference sequence). CDR3 loop: CAWSVIGTGTYEQYF. In DNA, the CDR3 is TGTGCCTGGAGTGTAATCGGGACAGGGACCTACGAGCAGTACTTC.

Regarding this clone: A single base is all that separates this from a far larger clone, so a read error is likely. The V gene is TRBV7-2, the J gene TRBJ1-3, with no clear D. V was clipped by 3 bases and J by 4 bases, with 4 bases between them. Germline CDR1 SGHTA, CDR2 FQGNSA. There are 12 residues in the CDR3. The CDR3 region is CASSFTGNTIYF. The CDR3 region has the DNA TGTGCCAGCAGCTTCACCGGAAACACCATATATTTT. Combining the CDR3 with reference TRBV7-2 and TRBJ1-3 gives the whole variable domain GAGVSQSPSNKVTEKGKDVELRCDPISGHTALYWYRQSLGQGLEFLIYFQGNSAPDKSGLPSDRFSAERTGGSVSTLTIQRTQQEDSAVYLCASSFTGNTIYFGEGSWLTVV.

The chain employs TRBV7-9 and TRBJ2-7, with a possible D match to TRBD1 (6 bases). Germline CDR1 and CDR2: SEHNR and FQNEAQ (reference sequence). Trimming took 4 bases from V and 2 from J, leaving 12 bases between them. The CDR3 length is 14 residues. In nucleotides, the CDR3 is TGTGCCAGCAGCTACCCGCGGACAGCCTACGAGCAGTACTTC. It translates to CASSYPRTAYEQYF.

The rearrangement joins TRBV9 to TRBJ1-4; D call uncertain. This CDR3 region has 10 residues. CDR1 is SGDLS and CDR2 is YYNGEE in the germline V gene. Trimming left V 5 bases short and J 14 bases short, with 10 bases between. This CDR3 is CASRGRRLFF. CDR3 DNA sequence: TGTGCCAGCAGGGGTAGAAGGCTGTTTTTT.

This chain links TRBV6-1 with TRBJ1-3, with D unresolved. V gave up 2 bases and J gave up 3 bases, with 5 bases separating them. Germline lookup yields CDR1 MNHNS and CDR2 SASEGT. The CDR3 length is 13 residues. The CDR3 coding sequence is TGTGCCAGCAGTGAAACGGATGGAAACACCATATATTTT. This gives the protein CASSETDGNTIYF.

The rearrangement joins TRBV30 to TRBJ1-2; no definite D call. Germline V gene lookup returns CDR1 GTSNPN and CDR2 SVGIG (reference sequence). With 0 bases removed from V and 1 base from J, the gap between germline ends came to 12 bases. This CDR3 spans 15 amino acids. The CDR3 protein is CAWSVKSNINYGYTF. The CDR3 DNA reads TGTGCCTGGAGTGTAAAGTCCAATATTAACTATGGCTACACCTTC.